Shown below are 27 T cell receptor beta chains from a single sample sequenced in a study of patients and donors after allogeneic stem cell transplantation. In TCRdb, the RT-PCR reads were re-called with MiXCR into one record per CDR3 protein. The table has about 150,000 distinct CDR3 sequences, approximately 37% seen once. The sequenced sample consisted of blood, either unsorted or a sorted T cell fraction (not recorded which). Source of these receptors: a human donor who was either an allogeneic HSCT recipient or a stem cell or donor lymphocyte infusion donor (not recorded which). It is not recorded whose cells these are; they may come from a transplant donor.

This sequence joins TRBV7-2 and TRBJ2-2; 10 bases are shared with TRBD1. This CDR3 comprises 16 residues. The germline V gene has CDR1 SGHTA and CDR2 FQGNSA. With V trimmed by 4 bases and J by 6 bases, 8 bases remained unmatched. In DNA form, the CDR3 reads TGTGCCAGCAGCTCCAGACAGGGGGCGATTCCCGGGGAGCTGTTTTTT. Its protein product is CASSSRQGAIPGELFF.

The CDR3 sequence is CASSLAGSSHSGNTIYF. In DNA, the CDR3 is TGCGCCAGCAGCTTGGCCGGTTCCAGTCACTCTGGAAACACCATATATTTT. V and J are TRBV5-1 and TRBJ1-3; D gene ambiguous. Germline loops: CDR1 SGHRS, CDR2 YFSETQ. There are 17 residues in the CDR3. Between the trimmed V and J ends, which lost 0 bases and 0 bases, there was a span of 13 bases.

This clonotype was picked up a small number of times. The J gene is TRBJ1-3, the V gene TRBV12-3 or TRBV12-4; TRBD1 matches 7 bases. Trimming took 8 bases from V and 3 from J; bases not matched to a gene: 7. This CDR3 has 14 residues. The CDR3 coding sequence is TGTGCCAGCCGACTAGGGGGCGGTGGAAACACCATATATTTT. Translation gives CASRLGGGGNTIYF.

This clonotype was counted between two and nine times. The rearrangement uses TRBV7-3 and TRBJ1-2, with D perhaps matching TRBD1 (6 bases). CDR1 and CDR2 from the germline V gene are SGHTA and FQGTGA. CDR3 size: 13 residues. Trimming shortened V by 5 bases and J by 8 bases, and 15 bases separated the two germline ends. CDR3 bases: TGTGCCAGCAGCCCAGAGACAGGACGCGGCTACACCTTC. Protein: CASSPETGRGYTF.

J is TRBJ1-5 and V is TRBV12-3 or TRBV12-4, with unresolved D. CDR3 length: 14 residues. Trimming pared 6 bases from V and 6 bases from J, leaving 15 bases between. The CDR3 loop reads CASSPGRSAQPQHF. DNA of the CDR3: TGTGCCAGCAGCCCAGGACGAAGTGCTCAGCCCCAGCATTTT.

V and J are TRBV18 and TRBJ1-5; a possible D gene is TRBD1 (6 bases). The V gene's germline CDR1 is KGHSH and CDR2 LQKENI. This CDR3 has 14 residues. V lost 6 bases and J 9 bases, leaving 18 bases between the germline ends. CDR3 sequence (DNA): TGTGCCAGCTCTCCTCAGGGGTACGTTCCGCCCCAGCATTTT. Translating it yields CASSPQGYVPPQHF.

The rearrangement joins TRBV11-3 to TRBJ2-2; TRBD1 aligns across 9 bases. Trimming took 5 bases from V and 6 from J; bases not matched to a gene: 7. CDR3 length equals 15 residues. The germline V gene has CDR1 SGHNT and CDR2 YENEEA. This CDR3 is CASSPGTGRSGELFF. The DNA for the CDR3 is TGTGCCAGCAGCCCCGGGACAGGGAGGTCCGGGGAGCTGTTTTTT.

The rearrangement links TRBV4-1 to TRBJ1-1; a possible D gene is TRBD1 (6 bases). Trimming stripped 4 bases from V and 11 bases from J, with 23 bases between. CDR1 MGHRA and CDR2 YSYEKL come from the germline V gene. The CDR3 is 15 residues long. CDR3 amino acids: CASSLEGDLLVGAFF. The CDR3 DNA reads TGCGCCAGCAGCCTGGAGGGGGACCTCCTGGTAGGGGCTTTCTTT.

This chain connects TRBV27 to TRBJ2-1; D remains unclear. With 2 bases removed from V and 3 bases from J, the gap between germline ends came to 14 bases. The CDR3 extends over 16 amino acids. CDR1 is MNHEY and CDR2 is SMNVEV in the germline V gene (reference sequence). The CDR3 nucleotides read TGTGCCAGCAGTTTAGCCGACACACTGAACTACAATGAGCAGTTCTTC. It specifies CASSLADTLNYNEQFF.

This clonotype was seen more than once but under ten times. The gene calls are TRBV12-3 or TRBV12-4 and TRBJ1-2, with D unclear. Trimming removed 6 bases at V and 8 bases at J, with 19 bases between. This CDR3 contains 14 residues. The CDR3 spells CASSSSGRLSGYTF. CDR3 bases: TGTGCCAGCAGCTCCTCTGGACGTCTAAGCGGCTACACCTTC.

CDR3 residues: CASSLRGLRGETQYF. The CDR3 DNA is TGTGCCAGCAGCTTAAGGGGCCTTAGGGGGGAGACCCAGTACTTC. This chain connects TRBV7-3 to TRBJ2-5; TRBD1 is a possible D gene (6 bases). Germline values: CDR1 SGHTA, CDR2 FQGTGA. The CDR3 loop spans 15 amino acids. With 1 base removed from V and 5 bases from J, the gap between germline ends came to 14 bases.

The chain's CDR3 is CASSLWTGNTEAFF. The CDR3, as DNA: TGTGCCAGCAGTCTATGGACAGGGAACACTGAAGCTTTCTTT. V is TRBV6-5 and J is TRBJ1-1, with 7 positions matching TRBD1. The V gene end was trimmed by 5 bases and the J gene end by 1 base; junction bases not matched to a gene: 4. CDR1 is MNHEY, CDR2 SVGAGI, per germline. The CDR3 is 14 amino acids.

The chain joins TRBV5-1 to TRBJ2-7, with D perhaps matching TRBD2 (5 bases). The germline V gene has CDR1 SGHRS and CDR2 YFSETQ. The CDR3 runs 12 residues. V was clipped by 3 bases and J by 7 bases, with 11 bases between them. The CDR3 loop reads CASSYPGKEQYF. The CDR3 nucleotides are TGCGCCAGCAGCTACCCCGGGAAGGAGCAGTACTTC. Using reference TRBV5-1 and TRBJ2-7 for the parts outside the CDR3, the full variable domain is KAGVTQTPRYLIKTRGQQVTLSCSPISGHRSVSWYQQTPGQGLQFLFEYFSETQRNKGNFPGRFSGRQFSNSRSEMNVSTLELGDSALYLCASSYPGKEQYFGPGTRLTVT.

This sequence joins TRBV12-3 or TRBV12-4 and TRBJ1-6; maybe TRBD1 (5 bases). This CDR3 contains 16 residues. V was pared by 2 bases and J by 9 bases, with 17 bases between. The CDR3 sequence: CASSLQMGPRVSPLHF. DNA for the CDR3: TGTGCCAGCAGTTTACAGATGGGACCCCGGGTTTCACCCCTCCACTTT.

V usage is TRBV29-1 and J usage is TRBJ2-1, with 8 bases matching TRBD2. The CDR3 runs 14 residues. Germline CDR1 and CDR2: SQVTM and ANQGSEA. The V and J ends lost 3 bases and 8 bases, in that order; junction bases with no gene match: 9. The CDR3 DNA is TGCAGCGTTGACAGCGGGGGCCTTGGGTATGAGCAGTTCTTC. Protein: CSVDSGGLGYEQFF.

As DNA, the CDR3 is TGTGCCAGCAGCGCGCACCGGGACAGGGGAAATCGCGGCTACACCTTC. It encodes CASSAHRDRGNRGYTF. V and J are TRBV9 and TRBJ1-2; 10 positions agree with TRBD1. Losses at the gene ends were 3 bases for V and 8 bases for J; bases not matched to a gene: 13. The CDR3 is made up of 16 amino acids. The germline gives CDR1 SGDLS, CDR2 YYNGEE.

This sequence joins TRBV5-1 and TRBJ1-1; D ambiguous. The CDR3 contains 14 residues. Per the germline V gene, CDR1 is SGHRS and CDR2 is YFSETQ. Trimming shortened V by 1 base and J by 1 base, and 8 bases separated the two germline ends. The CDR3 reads CASSLLPENTEAFF. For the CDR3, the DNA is TGCGCCAGCAGCTTGCTGCCGGAGAACACTGAAGCTTTCTTT.

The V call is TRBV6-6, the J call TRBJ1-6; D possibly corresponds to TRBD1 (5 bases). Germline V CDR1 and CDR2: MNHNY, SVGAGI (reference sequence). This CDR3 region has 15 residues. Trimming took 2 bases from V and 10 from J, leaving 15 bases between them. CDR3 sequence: CASSYDLGVGSPLHF. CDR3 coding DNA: TGTGCCAGCAGTTACGATCTGGGGGTGGGGTCACCCCTCCACTTT.

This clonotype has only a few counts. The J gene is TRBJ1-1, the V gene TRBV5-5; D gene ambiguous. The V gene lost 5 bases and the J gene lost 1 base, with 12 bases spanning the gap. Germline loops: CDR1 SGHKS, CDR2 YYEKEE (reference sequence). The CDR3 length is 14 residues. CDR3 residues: CASSLLHRNTEAFF. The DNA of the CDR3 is TGTGCCAGCAGTCTTCTACATAGGAACACTGAAGCTTTCTTT.

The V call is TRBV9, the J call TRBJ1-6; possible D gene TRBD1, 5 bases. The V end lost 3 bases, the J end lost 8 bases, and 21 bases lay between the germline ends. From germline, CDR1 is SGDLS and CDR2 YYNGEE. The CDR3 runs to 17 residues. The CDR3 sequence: CASSAGGGGGLHSPLHF. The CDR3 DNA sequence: TGTGCCAGCAGCGCTGGAGGCGGGGGAGGATTGCATTCACCCCTCCACTTT. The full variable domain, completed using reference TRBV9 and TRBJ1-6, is DSGVTQTPKHLITATGQRVTLRCSPRSGDLSVYWYQQSLDQGLQFLIQYYNGEERAKGNILERFSAQQFPDLHSELNLSSLELGDSALYFCASSAGGGGGLHSPLHFGNGTRLTVT.

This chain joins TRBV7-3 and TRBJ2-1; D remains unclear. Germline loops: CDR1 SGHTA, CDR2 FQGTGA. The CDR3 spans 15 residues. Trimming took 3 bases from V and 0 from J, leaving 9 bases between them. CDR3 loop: CASSFAPSSYNEQFF. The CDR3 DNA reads TGTGCCAGCAGCTTCGCCCCGAGCTCCTACAATGAGCAGTTCTTC.

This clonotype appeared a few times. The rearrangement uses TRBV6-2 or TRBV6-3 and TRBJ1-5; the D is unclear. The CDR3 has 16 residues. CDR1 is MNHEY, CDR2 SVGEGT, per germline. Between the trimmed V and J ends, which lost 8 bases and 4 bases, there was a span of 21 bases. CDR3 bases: TGTGCCAGCTCGTCGGGCAGGCGTATGAGGAATCAGCCCCAGCATTTT. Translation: CASSSGRRMRNQPQHF.

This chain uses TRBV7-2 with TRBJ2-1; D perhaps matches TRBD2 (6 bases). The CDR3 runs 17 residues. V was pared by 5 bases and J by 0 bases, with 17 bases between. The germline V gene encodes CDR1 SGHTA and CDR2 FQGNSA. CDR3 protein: CASSPGLRIFSYNEQFF. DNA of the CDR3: TGTGCCAGCAGCCCGGGACTCCGAATATTCTCCTACAATGAGCAGTTCTTC.

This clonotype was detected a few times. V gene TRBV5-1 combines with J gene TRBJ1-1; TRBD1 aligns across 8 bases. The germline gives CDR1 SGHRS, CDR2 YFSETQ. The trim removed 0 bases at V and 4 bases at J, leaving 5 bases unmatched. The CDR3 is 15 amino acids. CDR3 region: CASSLVQGAVTEAFF. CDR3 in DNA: TGCGCCAGCAGCTTGGTCCAGGGGGCGGTCACTGAAGCTTTCTTT. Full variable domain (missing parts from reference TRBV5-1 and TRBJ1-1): KAGVTQTPRYLIKTRGQQVTLSCSPISGHRSVSWYQQTPGQGLQFLFEYFSETQRNKGNFPGRFSGRQFSNSRSEMNVSTLELGDSALYLCASSLVQGAVTEAFFGQGTRLTVV.

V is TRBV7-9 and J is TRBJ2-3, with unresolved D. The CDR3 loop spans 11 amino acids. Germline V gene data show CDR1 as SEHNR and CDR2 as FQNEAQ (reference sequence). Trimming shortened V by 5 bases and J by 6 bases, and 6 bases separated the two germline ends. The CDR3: CASSVGDTQYF. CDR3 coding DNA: TGTGCCAGCAGCGTGGGGGATACGCAGTATTTT.

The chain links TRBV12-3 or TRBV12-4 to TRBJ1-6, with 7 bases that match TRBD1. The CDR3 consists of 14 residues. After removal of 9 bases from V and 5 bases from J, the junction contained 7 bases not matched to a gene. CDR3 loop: CASRTGTDNSPLHF. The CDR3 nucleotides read TGTGCCAGTAGGACCGGGACAGATAATTCACCCCTCCACTTT.

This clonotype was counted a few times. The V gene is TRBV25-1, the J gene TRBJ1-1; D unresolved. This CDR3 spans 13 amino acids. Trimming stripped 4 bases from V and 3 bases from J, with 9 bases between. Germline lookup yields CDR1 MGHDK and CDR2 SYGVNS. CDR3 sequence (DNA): TGTGCCAGCAGTGGGGATACCCACACTGAAGCTTTCTTT. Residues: CASSGDTHTEAFF.